Shown below are 7 T cell receptor beta chains from a single sample sequenced in a study of T-cell reconstitution after alpha-beta-depleted transplantation in children. It was with unique molecular identifiers that the TCRbeta library was prepared. TCRdb re-derived calls from the PCR reads in MiXCR, one entry per CDR3 protein. The table has around 530,000 distinct CDR3 sequences, 32% seen once. The sequenced sample was PBMCs from the stem cell graft donor, obtained from the stem cell graft. The receptor set was obtained from a human donor who donated a stem cell graft to a child with aplastic anemia.

The V gene is TRBV5-1, the J gene TRBJ2-2; D is unclear. Germline V gene data show CDR1 as SGHRS and CDR2 as YFSETQ. V lost 3 bases, J lost 7 bases, and 13 bases lay in between. This CDR3 region has 14 residues. CDR3 loop: CASSSTQVFGELFF. The CDR3 nucleotides read TGCGCCAGCAGCTCGACCCAGGTTTTCGGGGAGCTGTTTTTT.

The chain has TRBV7-2 and TRBJ2-5, with 11 positions matching TRBD2. Germline lookup yields CDR1 SGHTA and CDR2 FQGNSA. Trimming at V came to 3 bases and at J to 5 bases, leaving 5 bases not matched to a gene. The CDR3 is 15 amino acids. The chain's CDR3 is CASSFVAGGPETQYF. CDR3 nucleotides: TGTGCCAGCAGCTTTGTAGCGGGAGGGCCGGAGACCCAGTACTTC.

This clonotype was seen a few times. The gene calls are TRBV4-3 and TRBJ2-3, with 8 bases that match TRBD2. J lost 8 bases, V lost 8 bases, and 15 bases had no gene match. The CDR3 loop spans 15 amino acids. Germline assignment: CDR1 LGHNA and CDR2 YSLEER. CDR3 in DNA: TGCGCCAGCTCTCGGGTGCTAGCGGGCGGTGGTACGCAGTATTTT. It yields the protein CASSRVLAGGGTQYF.

This clonotype was seen many times. CDR3 region: CASIGAGGYNEQFF. CDR3 coding DNA: TGCGCCAGCATCGGGGCGGGAGGGTACAATGAGCAGTTCTTC. This chain connects TRBV5-1 to TRBJ2-1; 9 bases align to TRBD2. V shed 6 bases, J shed 4 bases, and the junction held 5 bases outside the gene matches. This CDR3 contains 14 residues. The germline V gene has CDR1 SGHRS and CDR2 YFSETQ. The whole variable domain, remainder taken from reference TRBV5-1 and TRBJ2-1, is KAGVTQTPRYLIKTRGQQVTLSCSPISGHRSVSWYQQTPGQGLQFLFEYFSETQRNKGNFPGRFSGRQFSNSRSEMNVSTLELGDSALYLCASIGAGGYNEQFFGPGTRLTVL.

This clonotype showed up just a few times. This sequence joins TRBV20-1 and TRBJ1-2; 11 bases are a match to TRBD1. The CDR3 has 14 residues. V was pared by 6 bases and J by 4 bases, with 7 bases of the junction left unmatched. CDR1 and CDR2 (germline): DFQATT, SNEGSKA (reference sequence). The CDR3 region has the DNA TGCAGTGCCCCGGACAGGGGGCGAGGCTATGGCTACACCTTC. Amino acid sequence: CSAPDRGRGYGYTF.

J is TRBJ1-2 and V is TRBV29-1, with TRBD1 matching over 8 bases. The V gene end was trimmed by 2 bases and the J gene end by 6 bases; junction bases not matched to a gene: 5. Germline CDR1 SQVTM, CDR2 ANQGSEA. The CDR3 runs 13 residues. CDR3 sequence (DNA): TGCAGCGTTGAAACCGGACAGGGCAATGGCTACACCTTC. Translation gives CSVETGQGNGYTF.

The chain joins TRBV19 to TRBJ1-2; a weak D match, TRBD1 (6 bases). The CDR3 consists of 13 residues. The V end lost 6 bases, the J end lost 1 base, and 9 bases lay between the germline ends. CDR1 and CDR2 (germline): LNHDA, SQIVND (reference sequence). This chain's CDR3 is CASRVRGNYGYTF. For the CDR3, the DNA is TGTGCCAGTAGAGTCAGGGGTAACTATGGCTACACCTTC.